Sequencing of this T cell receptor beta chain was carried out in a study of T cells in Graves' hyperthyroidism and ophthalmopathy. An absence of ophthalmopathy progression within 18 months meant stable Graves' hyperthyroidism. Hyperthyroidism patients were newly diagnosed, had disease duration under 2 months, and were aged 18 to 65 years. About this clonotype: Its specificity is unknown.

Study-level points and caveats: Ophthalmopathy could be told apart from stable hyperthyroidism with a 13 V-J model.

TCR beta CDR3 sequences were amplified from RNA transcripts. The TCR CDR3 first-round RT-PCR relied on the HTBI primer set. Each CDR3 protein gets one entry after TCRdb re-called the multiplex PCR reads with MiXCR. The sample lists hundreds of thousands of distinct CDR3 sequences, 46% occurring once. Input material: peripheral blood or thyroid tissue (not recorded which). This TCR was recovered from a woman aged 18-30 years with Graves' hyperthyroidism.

The CDR3 DNA sequence: TGTGCCAGCAGCTTACTCTCCAACACTGAAGCTTTCTTT. It encodes CASSLLSNTEAFF. The chain uses TRBV7-9 and TRBJ1-1; D not resolved. The germline gives CDR1 SEHNR, CDR2 FQNEAQ (reference sequence). V was cut by 2 bases and J by 2 bases, with 6 bases left in between. The CDR3 covers 13 residues.